These 18 T cell receptor beta chains came from one sample sequenced in a study of CD8 T cells in ankylosing spondylitis. In TCRdb, the 5' RACE reads were re-called with MiXCR into one record per CDR3 protein. In the table there are over 95,000 distinct CDR3 sequences, about 8.5% of which are singletons. The sequenced sample consisted of blood, either unsorted or a sorted T cell fraction (not recorded which). These receptors were taken from a male donor with ankylosing spondylitis or in good health (not recorded which).

In this sample, this clonotype turned up many times. The J gene is TRBJ1-2, the V gene TRBV21-1. TRBV21-1 is deemed a pseudogene. The CDR3 has 14 residues. The CDR3 spells CASSTGRQNYGYTF. CDR3 bases: TGTGCCAGCAGCACCGGACGTCAGAACTATGGCTACACCTTC.

This clonotype has a count of ten or more. The chain is built from TRBV11-1 and TRBJ1-1, with TRBD1 as a possible D gene (5 bases). The CDR3 is 18 residues long. Trimming left V 5 bases short and J 4 bases short, with 26 bases between. Germline assignment: CDR1 SGHAT and CDR2 FQDESV (reference sequence). The CDR3 DNA sequence: TGTGCCAGCAGCCCCCAAATCCGGACCCAGGGAATCGGCACTGAAGCTTTCTTT. Translated: CASSPQIRTQGIGTEAFF.

This clonotype was observed at least ten times. This chain joins TRBV7-3 and TRBJ2-6; D gene uncertain. Germline V gene lookup returns CDR1 SGHTA and CDR2 FQGTGA. V shed 4 bases and J shed 0 bases, with 10 bases lying between them. The CDR3 extends over 16 amino acids. The CDR3 loop is CASSSLKPSGANVLTF. The CDR3, as DNA: TGTGCCAGCAGCTCCCTTAAGCCCTCTGGGGCCAACGTCCTGACTTTC.

The chain joins TRBV4-3 to TRBJ2-7, with no clear D. The CDR3 is 16 amino acids. The V and J ends lost 0 bases and 3 bases respectively, with 15 bases between them. Looked up from germline, CDR1 is LGHNA and CDR2 is YSLEER. The CDR3 spells CASSQEWELEFYEQYF. The CDR3 region has the DNA TGCGCCAGCAGCCAAGAATGGGAATTAGAGTTCTACGAGCAGTACTTC.

There are many counts of this clonotype. The chain combines TRBV4-3 with TRBJ2-2; no clear D gene. The length of the CDR3 is 15 residues. In germline, CDR1 is LGHNA, CDR2 YSLEER. V was pared by 2 bases and J by 1 base, with 8 bases between. CDR3 DNA: TGCGCCAGCAGCCAATGGTTACAGAACACCGGGGAGCTGTTTTTT. It specifies CASSQWLQNTGELFF.

This clonotype was observed at least ten times. This rearrangement joins TRBV9 to TRBJ2-1, with 7 bases aligning to TRBD2. Germline CDR1 is SGDLS and CDR2 is YYNGEE. CDR3 length equals 16 residues. V dropped 4 bases and J dropped 4; count of bases not matched to a gene: 11. CDR3 sequence reads: CASSQTGTTSYNEQFF. The CDR3 coding sequence is TGTGCCAGCAGCCAAACCGGGACTACTTCATACAATGAGCAGTTCTTC.

This clonotype was counted at least ten times. This chain links TRBV10-3 with TRBJ2-2; D is possibly TRBD1 or TRBD2 (6 bases each). V gave up 6 bases and J gave up 6 bases, with 8 bases separating them. Per germline, CDR1 ENHRY and CDR2 SYGVKD. The CDR3 extends over 12 amino acids. In DNA, the CDR3 is TGTGCCATCAGGGAGGGGGCCGGGGAGCTGTTTTTT. Protein product: CAIREGAGELFF.

There are many counts of this clonotype. V usage is TRBV12-3 or TRBV12-4 and J usage is TRBJ2-1; D is ambiguous. Trimming left V 2 bases short and J 9 bases short, with 5 bases between. This CDR3 has 11 residues. The CDR3, as DNA: TGTGCCAGCAGTTTATGGGGTGAGCAGTTCTTC. Translation: CASSLWGEQFF.

This clonotype was counted ten times or more. One junction end does not reproduce the germline sequence, and a read error may be involved. The V and J genes are TRBV7-7 and TRBJ2-7, with TRBD1 matching 7 bases. The CDR3 sequence is 15 residues long. The germline V gene encodes CDR1 SSHAT and CDR2 FNYEAQ (reference sequence). The CDR3 loop is CASSLAQGISYEQYF. The CDR3 region has the DNA TGTGCTAGCAGCTTAGCACAGGGGATTTCCTACGAGCAGTACTTC.

In this sample, this clonotype turned up many times. This chain links TRBV19 with TRBJ2-2, with D uncertain. The CDR3 totals 13 residues. The V gene's germline CDR1 is LNHDA and CDR2 SQIVND (reference sequence). Trimming shortened V by 5 bases and J by 5 bases, and 9 bases separated the two germline ends. DNA of the CDR3: TGTGCCAGTAGTCTGAGCGCTACCGGGGAGCTGTTTTTT. Its protein is CASSLSATGELFF.

There are a few counts of this clonotype. The DNA is omitted, as the CDR3 cannot be located on it reliably, and the CDR3 follows TCRdb's listing. J is TRBJ2-4 and V is TRBV7-2; TRBD1 is taken as the D call from the table, unchecked against the DNA. The CDR3 adds up to 17 amino acids, both ends counted. Germline V lookup: CDR1 SGHTA, CDR2 FQGNSA. The CDR3 loop reads CASSFGPGVFAKNIQYF.

This chain links TRBV20-1 with TRBJ2-1; 10 bases agree with TRBD1. The germline V gene encodes CDR1 DFQATT and CDR2 SNEGSKA (reference sequence). This CDR3 spans 14 amino acids. The V and J ends lost 3 bases and 6 bases, in that order; junction bases with no gene match: 5. The CDR3 region has the DNA TGCAGTGCTAGTGCCGGGACAGGGGTCAATGAGCAGTTCTTC. Protein: CSASAGTGVNEQFF.

This clonotype has ten or more counts. The chain joins TRBV30 to TRBJ1-1, with 7 positions matching TRBD1. The CDR3 covers 12 residues. V trimming: 5 bases; J trimming: 7 bases; junction bases outside the gene matches: 7. CDR1 GTSNPN and CDR2 SVGIG come from the germline V gene (reference sequence). The CDR3 sequence: CAWGPGQFEAFF. DNA of the CDR3: TGTGCCTGGGGACCGGGACAGTTTGAAGCTTTCTTT.

This clonotype was recorded many times. V and J are TRBV7-8 and TRBJ2-7, with TRBD2 matching 7 bases. V lost 1 base, J lost 3 bases, and 6 bases stayed unmatched. The CDR3 runs 15 residues. Germline CDR1 is SGHVS and CDR2 is FQNEAQ. Here the CDR3 DNA reads TGTGCCAGCAGCTTAGGGGGGGGGGTCGGCTACGAGCAGTACTTC. Translation: CASSLGGGVGYEQYF.

This clonotype was recorded many times. The chain couples TRBV12-5 to TRBJ1-1; the D gene is possibly TRBD1 (5 bases). Germline CDR1 is LGHNT and CDR2 is FRNRAP. The CDR3 is 17 amino acids. Trimming took 1 base from V and 1 from J, leaving 16 bases between them. This CDR3 reads CASGLDRDRRRNTEAFF. In DNA, the CDR3 is TGTGCTAGTGGTTTGGACCGGGACCGCCGCCGGAACACTGAAGCTTTCTTT.

This clonotype was detected ten times or more. V and J are TRBV27 and TRBJ1-1; D gene unclear. The germline V and J ends were trimmed by 6 bases and 1 base, with 9 bases remaining between them. CDR3 size: 13 residues. Per the germline V gene, CDR1 is MNHEY and CDR2 is SMNVEV (reference sequence). CDR3 loop: CASRLSRNTEAFF. CDR3 DNA: TGTGCCAGCAGATTGTCAAGGAACACTGAAGCTTTCTTT.

The CDR3 region is CASSLVRTGGDTQYF. As DNA, the CDR3 is TGCGCCAGCAGCTTGGTCCGGACGGGGGGAGATACGCAGTATTTT. This chain uses TRBV5-1 with TRBJ2-3; 7 bases are a match to TRBD2. The length of the CDR3 is 15 residues. Germline V lookup: CDR1 SGHRS, CDR2 YFSETQ. The ends lost 0 bases at V and 5 bases at J; junction bases unmatched: 6.

This chain joins TRBV29-1 and TRBJ2-2, with D uncertain. The CDR3 contains 12 residues. Trimming stripped 5 bases from V and 8 bases from J, with 12 bases between. Per germline, CDR1 SQVTM and CDR2 ANQGSEA. CDR3 residues: CSVSSLRGELFF. In nucleotides, the CDR3 is TGCAGCGTTTCCAGCCTCCGGGGGGAGCTGTTTTTT.